The next 20 T cell receptor beta chains were all read from a single sample in a study of blood T cell repertoires in COVID-19. TCRdb's table, derived via immunoSEQ multiplex PCR, lists solely in-frame clones and lacks some. The repertoire holds 120,000 to 150,000 clones, with around 87% as singletons. The sample was peripheral blood. The receptors were gathered from a man between 18 and 35 years old with COVID-19, enrolled during active disease.

On this clone itself: One end of the junction fails to match germline, which may point to a read error. The chain has TRBV28 and TRBJ1-4; perhaps TRBD1 as D (5 bases). The CDR3 covers 14 residues. Germline V gives CDR1 MDHEN, CDR2 SYDVKM. The CDR3 bases are TGTGCCAGCAGTTTTCGACAGCGTAATGAAAAACTGCTTTTT. Translated, it gives CASSFRQRNEKLLF.

V gene TRBV30 combines with J gene TRBJ1-4; D perhaps matches TRBD1 (6 bases). Trimming left V 4 bases short and J 6 bases short, with 18 bases between. The CDR3 contains 15 residues. Germline CDR1 reads GTSNPN; CDR2 reads SVGIG (reference sequence). CDR3 region: CAWTLRGISHEKLFF. CDR3 nucleotide sequence: TGTGCCTGGACCTTAAGGGGGATCAGCCATGAAAAACTGTTTTTT.

This sequence joins TRBV6-2 or TRBV6-3 and TRBJ2-1, with TRBD2 identical over 9 bases. The CDR3 runs to 16 residues. The V gene end was trimmed by 2 bases and the J gene end by 4 bases; junction bases not matched to a gene: 6. The germline CDR1 and CDR2 sequences are MNHEY and SVGEGT. The CDR3 protein is CASSYTGLASYNEQFF. CDR3 nucleotides: TGTGCCAGCAGTTACACGGGACTAGCCAGTTACAATGAGCAGTTCTTC.

The chain has TRBV24-1 and TRBJ2-7; 8 bases are shared with TRBD1. The CDR3 consists of 15 residues. Germline values: CDR1 KGHDR, CDR2 SFDVKD. V shed 3 bases, J shed 7 bases, and the junction held 10 bases outside the gene matches. CDR3 bases: TGTGCCACCAGTGATCTCCCGGACAGGGTGCGGGAGCAGTACTTC. It specifies CATSDLPDRVREQYF.

The rearrangement joins TRBV7-2 to TRBJ2-5; TRBD2 matches 15 bases. J gave up 8 bases and V 4 bases, and 8 bases lay outside the gene matches. Germline loops: CDR1 SGHTA, CDR2 FQGNSA. CDR3 length: 16 amino acids. This chain's CDR3 is CASSSFGLAGGVTQYF. CDR3 bases: TGTGCCAGCAGCTCCTTCGGACTAGCGGGAGGGGTTACCCAGTACTTC.

The chain is built from TRBV29-1 and TRBJ1-2; no clear D gene. Germline V gives CDR1 SQVTM, CDR2 ANQGSEA. The V gene lost 3 bases and the J gene lost 2 bases, with 7 bases spanning the gap. The CDR3 is made up of 12 amino acids. The CDR3 spells CSVEGRNYGYTF. For the CDR3, the DNA is TGCAGCGTTGAGGGCAGGAACTATGGCTACACCTTC. Filled out from reference TRBV29-1 and TRBJ1-2, the complete variable domain reads SAVISQKPSRDICQRGTSLTIQCQVDSQVTMMFWYRQQPGQSLTLIATANQGSEATYESGFVIDKFPISRPNLTFSTLTVSNMSPEDSSIYLCSVEGRNYGYTFGSGTRLTVV.

The rearrangement uses TRBV19 and TRBJ2-5; 9 bases match TRBD1. The CDR3 spans 15 residues. V dropped 5 bases and J dropped 5; count of bases not matched to a gene: 9. Germline CDR1 LNHDA, CDR2 SQIVND (reference sequence). This chain's CDR3 is CASSPGTGNVETQYF. CDR3 nucleotides: TGTGCCAGTAGTCCCGGGACAGGGAACGTCGAGACCCAGTACTTC.

The chain couples TRBV7-6 to TRBJ2-7, with D perhaps TRBD1 (5 bases). CDR3 length: 13 amino acids. CDR1 and CDR2 from the germline V gene are SGHVS and FNYEAQ. V was shortened by 5 bases and J by 3 bases, with 11 bases between the two germline ends. CDR3 region: CASSSDRYYEQYF. CDR3 DNA: TGTGCCAGCAGCAGTGACAGATACTACGAGCAGTACTTC.

With regard to this clone: Other DNA sequences in the same sample also yield this CDR3. The chain combines TRBV9 with TRBJ2-7, with 13 bases fitting TRBD2. CDR1 and CDR2 (germline): SGDLS, YYNGEE. The ends lost 4 bases at V and 2 bases at J; junction bases unmatched: 3. The CDR3 is 15 amino acids. The CDR3 reads CASSSGTSGTYEQYF. Here the CDR3 DNA reads TGTGCCAGCAGCTCAGGGACTAGCGGGACCTACGAGCAGTACTTC.

The J gene is TRBJ1-1, the V gene TRBV7-9; 8 nucleotides line up with TRBD1. V was pared by 5 bases and J by 6 bases, with 2 bases of the junction left unmatched. CDR3 size: 12 residues. Germline V CDR1 and CDR2: SEHNR, FQNEAQ (reference sequence). DNA for the CDR3: TGTGCCAGCAGCGAGACAGGGGCTGAAGCTTTCTTT. Its translation is CASSETGAEAFF.

This clone was recorded once. The chain links TRBV7-2 to TRBJ1-1; tentatively, D is TRBD1 (5 bases). This CDR3 contains 13 residues. Germline loops: CDR1 SGHTA, CDR2 FQGNSA. V shed 3 bases and J shed 2 bases, with 7 bases lying between them. CDR3: CASSFGANTEAFF. CDR3 coding DNA: TGTGCCAGCAGCTTTGGGGCCAACACTGAAGCTTTCTTT.

The rearrangement links TRBV5-1 to TRBJ2-5; D is undetermined. The CDR3 runs 15 residues. The germline V and J ends were trimmed by 0 bases and 5 bases, with 14 bases remaining between them. Germline V CDR1 and CDR2: SGHRS, YFSETQ. The CDR3 loop is CASSLAVTGWETQYF. The CDR3 DNA is TGCGCCAGCAGCTTGGCTGTCACCGGGTGGGAGACCCAGTACTTC.

The J gene is TRBJ2-5, the V gene TRBV4-2; TRBD2 agrees at 9 bases. There are 16 residues in the CDR3. The ends lost 1 base at V and 1 base at J; junction bases unmatched: 4. Per the germline V gene, CDR1 is LGHNA and CDR2 is YNFKEQ. The CDR3 loop is CASSQVAGGIQETQYF. In DNA form, the CDR3 reads TGTGCCAGCAGCCAAGTCGCGGGAGGGATCCAAGAGACCCAGTACTTC.

The chain uses TRBV5-1 and TRBJ2-1; 14 bases are a match to TRBD2. The CDR3 is 18 residues long. Germline assignment: CDR1 SGHRS and CDR2 YFSETQ. V dropped 4 bases and J dropped 2; count of bases not matched to a gene: 8. The CDR3 loop is CASSQPGLAGATYNEQFF. Here the CDR3 DNA reads TGCGCCAGCAGCCAACCGGGACTAGCGGGAGCGACCTACAATGAGCAGTTCTTC.

The chain uses TRBV28 and TRBJ1-2, with TRBD1 matching over 7 bases. Germline lookup yields CDR1 MDHEN and CDR2 SYDVKM. The CDR3 is 13 amino acids. The V segment lost 5 bases and the J segment 9 bases; nucleotides outside the gene matches: 9. Here the CDR3 reads CASSVNRDSCYTF. As DNA, the CDR3 is TGTGCCAGCAGTGTGAACAGGGACAGCTGCTACACCTTC.

The chain carries TRBV30 and TRBJ2-3; 10 bases are shared with TRBD2. V lost 1 base to trimming and J lost 8 bases; unmatched junction nucleotides: 6. CDR3 length: 14 amino acids. CDR1 and CDR2 (germline): GTSNPN, SVGIG (reference sequence). CDR3 DNA: TGTGCCTGGAGTGAGGGACTAGCGATTGGTACGCAGTATTTT. This encodes CAWSEGLAIGTQYF. Variable domain in full (rest from reference TRBV30 and TRBJ2-3): SQTIHQWPATLVQPVGSPLSLECTVEGTSNPNLYWYRQAAGRGLQLLFYSVGIGQISSEVPQNLSASRPQDRQFILSSKKLLLSDSGFYLCAWSEGLAIGTQYFGPGTRLTVL.

The V call is TRBV4-3, the J call TRBJ1-1; D remains ambiguous. CDR1 is LGHNA, CDR2 YSLEER, per germline. The CDR3 length is 15 residues. The ends were cut back, 0 bases at V and 1 base at J, with 9 bases in the middle. CDR3 amino acids: CASSQDRAPNTEAFF. CDR3 nucleotide sequence: TGCGCCAGCAGCCAAGACCGAGCACCGAACACTGAAGCTTTCTTT.

This chain uses TRBV6-5 with TRBJ2-1; 9 nucleotides match TRBD2. CDR3 length: 15 residues. Germline V CDR1 and CDR2: MNHEY, SVGAGI. J gave up 9 bases and V 0 bases, and 6 bases lay outside the gene matches. The CDR3, as DNA: TGTGCCAGCAGTTACTCGGTTAGCGGGAGTGGTGAGCAGTTCTTC. Translation gives CASSYSVSGSGEQFF.

The chain combines TRBV7-8 with TRBJ1-2, with 8 bases that match TRBD1. This CDR3 has 20 residues. V trimming: 2 bases; J trimming: 7 bases; junction bases outside the gene matches: 24. Germline CDR1 reads SGHVS; CDR2 reads FQNEAQ. CDR3 in amino acids: CASSLWAVRVSGQDLFGYTF. CDR3 bases: TGTGCCAGCAGCTTATGGGCAGTTCGGGTATCGGGACAGGATCTATTTGGCTACACCTTC. Based on the CDR3 plus reference TRBV7-8 and TRBJ1-2, the full variable domain is GAGVSQSPRYKVAKRGQDVALRCDPISGHVSLFWYQQALGQGPEFLTYFQNEAQLDKSGLPSDRFFAERPEGSVSTLKIQRTQQEDSAVYLCASSLWAVRVSGQDLFGYTFGSGTRLTVV.

The CDR3 reads CASSVELEVSEQYF. CDR3 sequence (DNA): TGTGCCAGCAGCGTGGAGCTAGAAGTCTCGGAGCAGTACTTC. The genes are TRBV9 and TRBJ2-7; no clear D. The CDR3 covers 14 residues. V dropped 2 bases and J dropped 7 bases, with 16 bases sitting between them. From germline, CDR1 is SGDLS and CDR2 YYNGEE.